These 8 T cell receptor beta chains came from one sample sequenced in a study of cytomegalovirus exposure and HLA in healthy donors. Vbeta (60) and Jbeta (13) primers were used in the PCR. Generated by immunoSEQ multiplex PCR, the TCRdb table keeps only in-frame clones and is missing some. The repertoire consists of 150,000 to 200,000 clones, with roughly 88% occurring once and the leading ten covering 5% to 7%. Sequenced sample: PBMCs. The receptors were sampled from a man over 45 in good health and CMV-seropositive.

The chain carries TRBV29-1 and TRBJ2-3, with 9 bases lining up with TRBD1. The CDR3 has 13 residues. Germline CDR1 is SQVTM and CDR2 is ANQGSEA. V shed 6 bases and J 1 base; nucleotides not matched to a gene: 2. CDR3 coding DNA: TGCAGCGTCAGGACAGGGGGCACAGATACGCAGTATTTT. This codes for CSVRTGGTDTQYF.

V gene TRBV29-1 combines with J gene TRBJ2-1; 9 positions agree with TRBD1. CDR3 length equals 15 residues. V was pared by 7 bases and J by 4 bases, with 11 bases of the junction left unmatched. In germline, CDR1 is SQVTM, CDR2 ANQGSEA. CDR3 sequence reads: CSARGSGQGYNEQFF. The DNA of the CDR3 is TGCAGCGCCAGGGGGTCGGGACAGGGTTACAATGAGCAGTTCTTC.

The CDR3 bases are TGCGCCAGCAGCCAAGATATCCGGTCTCCGCTTCTTAATGAAAAACTGTTTTTT. This sequence encodes CASSQDIRSPLLNEKLFF. The V and J genes are TRBV4-1 and TRBJ1-4; D is unclear. Germline CDR1 reads MGHRA; CDR2 reads YSYEKL. The CDR3 spans 18 residues. Trimming stripped 0 bases from V and 4 bases from J, with 18 bases between.

V usage is TRBV5-1 and J usage is TRBJ1-1; perhaps TRBD1 as D (6 bases). Germline-derived CDR1 and CDR2 are SGHRS and YFSETQ. Trimming stripped 0 bases from V and 4 bases from J, with 22 bases between. CDR3 size: 18 residues. In nucleotides, the CDR3 is TGCGCCAGCAGCTTGGCCGTCGGACAGAATTTTGGTAGCACTGAAGCTTTCTTT. Its protein is CASSLAVGQNFGSTEAFF.

This clone was seen more than once but under ten times. The chain has TRBV11-2 and TRBJ1-1; D is ambiguous. V gave up 2 bases and J gave up 0 bases, with 7 bases separating them. Germline loops: CDR1 SGHAT, CDR2 FQNNGV. The CDR3 spans 14 residues. Here the CDR3 DNA reads TGTGCCAGCAGCTTAACGGAGCTGAACACTGAAGCTTTCTTT. It codes for CASSLTELNTEAFF. Using reference TRBV11-2 and TRBJ1-1 for the parts outside the CDR3, the full variable domain is EAGVAQSPRYKIIEKRQSVAFWCNPISGHATLYWYQQILGQGPKLLIQFQNNGVVDDSQLPKDRFSAERLKGVDSTLKIQPAKLEDSAVYLCASSLTELNTEAFFGQGTRLTVV.

This sequence joins TRBV4-1 and TRBJ1-2; TRBD1 matches 7 bases. Trimming at V came to 0 bases and at J to 4 bases, leaving 11 bases not matched to a gene. CDR1 and CDR2 from the germline V gene are MGHRA and YSYEKL. The CDR3 is made up of 17 amino acids. The CDR3 loop reads CASSQEGTAGTVYGYTF. DNA for the CDR3: TGCGCCAGCAGCCAAGAAGGGACTGCCGGGACAGTCTATGGCTACACCTTC.

The chain combines TRBV5-1 with TRBJ2-7; TRBD1 might be the D (6 bases). The V gene's germline CDR1 is SGHRS and CDR2 YFSETQ. Trimming cost V 6 bases and J 2 bases, with 12 bases left between them. The CDR3 extends over 13 amino acids. The DNA of the CDR3 is TGCGCCAGCAAACAGGGCAACGCCTACGAGCAGTACTTC. Protein: CASKQGNAYEQYF.

This chain connects TRBV19 to TRBJ1-4; 8 nucleotides match TRBD1. CDR1 and CDR2 from the germline V gene are LNHDA and SQIVND (reference sequence). Trimming cost V 9 bases and J 5 bases; bases outside gene matches: 8. The CDR3 totals 14 residues. The CDR3 region is CASQGDRLNEKLFF. CDR3 DNA sequence: TGTGCCAGCCAAGGGGACAGGTTAAATGAAAAACTGTTTTTT.